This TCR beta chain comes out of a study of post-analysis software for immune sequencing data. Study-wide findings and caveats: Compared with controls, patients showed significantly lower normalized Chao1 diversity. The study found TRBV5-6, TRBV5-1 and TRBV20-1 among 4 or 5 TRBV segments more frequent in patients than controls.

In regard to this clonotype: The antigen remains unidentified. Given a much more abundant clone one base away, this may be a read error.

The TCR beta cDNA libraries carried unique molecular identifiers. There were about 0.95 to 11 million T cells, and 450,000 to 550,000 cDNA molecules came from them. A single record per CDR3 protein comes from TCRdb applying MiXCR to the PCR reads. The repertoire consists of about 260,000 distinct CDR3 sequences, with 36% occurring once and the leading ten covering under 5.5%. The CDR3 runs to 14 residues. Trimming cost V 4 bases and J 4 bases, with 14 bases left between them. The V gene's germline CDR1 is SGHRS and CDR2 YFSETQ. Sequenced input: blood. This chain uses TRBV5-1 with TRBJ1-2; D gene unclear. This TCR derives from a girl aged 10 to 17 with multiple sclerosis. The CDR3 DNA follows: TGCGCCAGCAGCAAGCCTGATAGGACCTATGGCTACACCTTC. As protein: CASSKPDRTYGYTF.